Shown below are 8 T cell receptor beta chains from a single sample sequenced in a study of blood T cell repertoires in COVID-19. Profiling relied on immunoSEQ multiplex PCR, and the TCRdb table lists in-frame clones only, not all of them. The sample contains 110,000 to 150,000 clones, roughly 89% of which appear only once. Sequenced material: peripheral blood. The receptors were sampled from a man aged 55 to 69 with active or convalescent COVID-19.

This chain uses TRBV19 with TRBJ1-2; weak D call: TRBD1 (6 bases). The germline gives CDR1 LNHDA, CDR2 SQIVND (reference sequence). The CDR3 length is 16 residues. Trimming removed 0 bases from V and 5 bases from J, with 16 bases in between. The CDR3 DNA reads TGTGCCAGTAGTATAGACACAGGGAAAGGGAAGTATGGCTACACCTTC. This translates into CASSIDTGKGKYGYTF.

V and J are TRBV28 and TRBJ1-2; D is uncertain. Germline CDR1 reads MDHEN; CDR2 reads SYDVKM. CDR3 length: 17 residues. With 6 bases removed from V and 4 bases from J, the gap between germline ends came to 24 bases. The CDR3 sequence: CASRTWGGGRQTYGYTF. The CDR3 DNA sequence: TGTGCCAGCAGGACTTGGGGAGGCGGACGCCAAACCTATGGCTACACCTTC.

This clone was found a few times. The chain recombines TRBV2 with TRBJ1-2; possibly TRBD1 for D (5 bases). The germline gives CDR1 SNHLY, CDR2 FYNNEI. V was clipped by 7 bases and J by 2 bases, with 14 bases between them. The CDR3 length is 14 residues. The CDR3 sequence: CASTRQYSNYGYTF. For the CDR3, the DNA is TGTGCCAGCACCAGACAGTACTCAAACTATGGCTACACCTTC.

A few counts support this clone. The chain recombines TRBV9 with TRBJ2-5; possibly TRBD2 for D (6 bases). Germline loops: CDR1 SGDLS, CDR2 YYNGEE. V shed 5 bases and J shed 4 bases, with 12 bases lying between them. This CDR3 region has 13 residues. CDR3 amino acids: CASSPGAPETQYF. In DNA form, the CDR3 reads TGTGCCAGCAGTCCGGGAGCTCCAGAGACCCAGTACTTC. Full variable domain (missing parts from reference TRBV9 and TRBJ2-5): DSGVTQTPKHLITATGQRVTLRCSPRSGDLSVYWYQQSLDQGLQFLIQYYNGEERAKGNILERFSAQQFPDLHSELNLSSLELGDSALYFCASSPGAPETQYFGPGTRLLVL.

The chain is built from TRBV18 and TRBJ2-5; tentative D call: TRBD2 (5 bases). The ends were cut back, 1 base at V and 4 bases at J, with 16 bases in the middle. Germline V lookup: CDR1 KGHSH, CDR2 LQKENI. The CDR3 runs to 16 residues. CDR3 in DNA: TGTGCCAGCTCACCACTCGGGCCGGGGAATGGAGAGACCCAGTACTTC. This translates into CASSPLGPGNGETQYF.

In this sample, this clone turned up once. The chain carries TRBV25-1 and TRBJ2-7; 10 bases map to TRBD1. The germline CDR1 and CDR2 sequences are MGHDK and SYGVNS. This CDR3 is built from 17 residues. V trimming: 6 bases; J trimming: 3 bases; junction bases outside the gene matches: 14. The CDR3 spells CASRLPPGTGDIYEQYF. Here the CDR3 DNA reads TGTGCCAGCAGGCTTCCTCCCGGGACAGGGGACATCTACGAGCAGTACTTC.

CDR3 in DNA: TGTGCCAGTGGGCAACAGGGGCTTGGCAATCAGCCCCAGCATTTT. Encoded protein: CASGQQGLGNQPQHF. This chain uses TRBV19 with TRBJ1-5, with 7 positions matching TRBD1. V was clipped by 8 bases and J by 2 bases; unmatched bases: 9. CDR3 size: 15 residues. Germline V lookup: CDR1 LNHDA, CDR2 SQIVND (reference sequence).

This chain joins TRBV6-5 and TRBJ2-3; possibly TRBD2 for D (5 bases). V shed 8 bases and J shed 2 bases, with 14 bases lying between them. CDR3 length: 14 residues. Per germline, CDR1 MNHEY and CDR2 SVGAGI. Here the CDR3 reads CASSKRGYTDTQYF. The CDR3 nucleotides read TGTGCCAGCTCCAAACGCGGGTACACAGATACGCAGTATTTT.